This TCR beta chain was obtained from a study of persistence of HIV-infected CD4 T cells. The stimulus was an HIV-1 Gag 15-mer peptide pool, about 1 ug/peptide/mL. CD40L/CD69 double-negative CD45RO-high memory CD4+ T cells were collected. Sequencing used immunoSEQ version 4 in survey mode. The protocol was immunoSEQ multiplex PCR, while the TCRdb copy is restricted to in-frame clones and leaves out a portion. The sample carries about 43,000 clones, about 84% recorded once. The ends lost 10 bases at V and 5 bases at J; junction bases unmatched: 8. CDR1 is MNHEY and CDR2 is SVGAGI in the germline V gene. This CDR3 has 13 residues. As concerns this clone: The antigen remains unidentified.

The chain couples TRBV6-5 to TRBJ1-1; 9 bases match TRBD1. The sequenced sample was CD4+ T cells sorted from PBMCs after 18-hour stimulation, obtained from a patient who received antiretroviral therapy. The TCR comes from an adult man with HIV who was CMV-seropositive. The CDR3 sequence: CATWDRVQTEAFF. For the CDR3, the DNA is TGTGCCACCTGGGACAGGGTACAGACTGAAGCTTTCTTT.